The rows below give T cell receptor beta chains drawn from one sample of a study of T cells after yellow fever vaccination. TCRdb itself ran the 5' RACE reads through MiXCR, one entry per CDR3 protein. In the table there are about 30,000 distinct CDR3 sequences, about 4.6% of which are singletons. The sample here was CD8+ T cells sorted from PBMCs, taken 5 days after the yellow fever booster vaccination. The source is a man in his thirties or forties who received the YFV17D yellow fever vaccine. Both conserved end residues are part of each CDR3. A D gene is named only where the DNA matches it firmly. Part of the rows lack a size; the others show once, few, many or a class for expanded clones.

NA | many | TRBJ2-7 | TRBV7-9 | TGTGCCATCCCGCAGGGACGGGGATTGCACGAGCAGTACTTC | CAIPQGRGLHEQYF
NA | many | TRBJ2-4 | TRBV4-3 | TGCGCCAGCAGCCAAGATTTGTTAGTCGCCAAAAACATTCAGTACTTC | CASSQDLLVAKNIQYF
NA | many | TRBJ2-5 | TRBV20-1 | TGCAGTGCTAGAGCATTAACAGGGTACCAAGAGACCCAGTACTTC | CSARALTGYQETQYF
TRBD2 | many | TRBJ2-1 | TRBV6-5 | TGTGCCAGTTCACAACTAGCGGGAACGAATGAGCAGTTCTTC | CASSQLAGTNEQFF
NA | many | TRBJ2-5 | TRBV7-9 | TGTGCCAGCAGCTTGGTCACCACAGGGTTGGAGACCCAGTACTTC | CASSLVTTGLETQYF
TRBD1 | many | TRBJ1-2 | TRBV7-8 | TGTGCCAGCAGCTTAGATGGGACAGGGAATGGCTACACCTTC | CASSLDGTGNGYTF
NA | many | TRBJ2-7 | TRBV14 | TGTGCCAGCAGTCGCCTTCAGGCGGCTTACGAGCAGTACTTC | CASSRLQAAYEQYF
NA | many | TRBJ2-7 | TRBV7-2 | TGTGCCAGCAGCTCCGTGGACAACGAGCAGTACTTC | CASSSVDNEQYF
NA | many | TRBJ2-2 | TRBV12-3/TRBV12-4 | TGTGCCAGCACTCCAGGGACCGGGGAGCTGTTTTTT | CASTPGTGELFF
TRBD1 | many | TRBJ2-5 | TRBV6-5 | TGTGCCAGCAGTTTAGGACAGGCCCAAGAGACCCAGTACTTC | CASSLGQAQETQYF
NA | many | TRBJ2-7 | TRBV29-1 | TGCAGCGTTGCATCGGGAGCCACCTTAGGGCAGTACTTC | CSVASGATLGQYF
NA | many | TRBJ2-2 | TRBV29-1 | TGCAGCGTTGAGAACACCGGGGAGCTGTTTTTT | CSVENTGELFF
TRBD1 | many | TRBJ2-7 | TRBV28 | TGTGCCAGCAGCCTGGGACAGGGTGCCTACGAGCAGTACTTC | CASSLGQGAYEQYF
TRBD1 | many | TRBJ1-6 | TRBV27 | TGTGCCAGCAGCGGGACAGACAATTCACCCCTCCACTTT | CASSGTDNSPLHF
NA | many | TRBJ2-2 | TRBV7-8 | TGTGCCAGCAGCTTACAGGGCAACACCGGGGAGCTGTTTTTT | CASSLQGNTGELFF
TRBD2 | many | TRBJ2-1 | TRBV20-1 | TGCAGTGCTATTAATCAGCGGGACTCCTACAATGAGCAGTTCTTC | CSAINQRDSYNEQFF
TRBD1 | many | TRBJ2-7 | TRBV20-1 | TGCAGTGCTTACCGACAGGGGTTGGAGAACGAGCAGTACTTC | CSAYRQGLENEQYF
NA | many | TRBJ2-3 | TRBV4-3 | TGCGCCAGCAGCCAAGAGGCGGGGCGGGGAGATACGCAGTATTTT | CASSQEAGRGDTQYF
TRBD2 | NA | TRBJ2-1 | TRBV4-1 | TGCGCCAGCAGCCTACTAGCGGACAATGAGCAGTTCTTC | CASSLLADNEQFF
NA | many | TRBJ2-2 | TRBV7-9 | TGTGCCAGCAGCTTCCCGGACCCCCCAGACACCGGGGAGCTGTTTTTT | CASSFPDPPDTGELFF
TRBD1 | NA | TRBJ1-3 | TRBV4-1 | TGCGCCAGCAGCCTATCTAGGGGACAGGGTGGAAACACCATATATTTT | CASSLSRGQGGNTIYF
NA | many | TRBJ2-4 | TRBV5-4 | TGTGCCAGCAGCCTGAGCGGGCAAAACATTCAGTACTTC | CASSLSGQNIQYF
NA | many | TRBJ2-7 | TRBV4-3 | TGCGCCAGCAGCCAAGAGATCTTAAACCGGGGGTACGAGCAGTACTTC | CASSQEILNRGYEQYF
TRBD2 | NA | TRBJ2-3 | TRBV4-3 | TGCGCCAGCAGCCACGGACTAGCGTCTACAGATACGCAGTATTTT | CASSHGLASTDTQYF
NA | many | TRBJ1-4 | TRBV5-1 | TGCGCCAGCACCAACGATGAAAAACTGTTTTTT | CASTNDEKLFF
NA | few | TRBJ2-1 | TRBV27 | TGTGCCAGCAGTTTCGGGCTAGCCCTTAATGAGCAGTTCTTC | CASSFGLALNEQFF
NA | many | TRBJ2-7 | TRBV5-1 | TGCGCCAGCAGCTTGGTCGGTAGGGGGGAGTACGAGCAGTACTTC | CASSLVGRGEYEQYF
TRBD2 | many | TRBJ2-7 | TRBV20-1 | TGCAGTGCCCCGGGACTAGCAGGCGAGCAGTACTTC | CSAPGLAGEQYF
NA | many | TRBJ2-1 | TRBV4-3 | TGCGCCAGCAGCCAAGATGGTCTACAGGTGGACACTGAGCAGTTCTTC | CASSQDGLQVDTEQFF
TRBD2 | many | TRBJ2-7 | TRBV20-1 | TGCAGTGCTAGAGATTACAGACTAGCTCGGGAGCAGTACTTC | CSARDYRLAREQYF
TRBD2 | NA | TRBJ2-7 | TRBV20-1 | TGCTGTGCTAGAGATAGGACTAGCGGACGGCGCTACGAGCAGTACTTC | CCARDRTSGRRYEQYF
NA | many | TRBJ1-2 | TRBV27 | TGTGCCAGCAGTTTAGGGAGGGGCGAATATGGCTACACCTTC | CASSLGRGEYGYTF